Reported below is one T cell receptor beta chain. Its antigen is not identified. The CDR3 is 15 residues long. The ends lost 4 bases at V and 5 bases at J; junction bases unmatched: 10. Germline loops: CDR1 SEHNR, CDR2 FQNEAQ (reference sequence). Researchers ran the PCR with 60 Vbeta and 13 Jbeta primers. Here immunoSEQ multiplex PCR was the method, and the copy in TCRdb shows in-frame clones only, minus some. The sample shows about 170,000 clones, approximately 71% of them seen only once. This sample was included in a study of cytomegalovirus exposure and HLA in healthy donors. Points from the study as a whole: The majority of CMV-associated TCR beta chains were reported as apparently HLA-restricted in a later analysis.

The source of this sequence is a woman between 18 and 30 years old in good health and CMV-seropositive. Sequencing was performed on PBMCs. The chain recombines TRBV7-9 with TRBJ2-7, with TRBD1 identical over 8 bases. The CDR3 DNA is TGTGCCAGCAGCTCCAGAGGGGGGACAGGCCACGAGCAGTACTTC. This codes for CASSSRGGTGHEQYF.